This T cell receptor beta chain came from a study of neurological immune-mediated disorders. General observations from the study: In HTLV-1-associated myelopathy, TCR clonal expansion was greatest, and in multiple sclerosis it was least, below healthy controls.

Ten or more counts support this clonotype. Its antigen is not known. The time point was: longitudinal time-point 3. The authors produced cDNA by 5'RACE using 10-nucleotide random UMIs. A single record per CDR3 protein comes from TCRdb applying MiXCR to the 5' RACE reads. The sample has about 84,000 distinct CDR3 sequences, 4.3% seen once. The CDR3 has 17 amino acids. CDR1 and CDR2 from the germline V gene are MGHRA and YSYEKL. Trimming removed 6 bases at V and 7 bases at J, with 25 bases between. This clonotype was obtained from a woman aged 55 to 70 with multiple sclerosis. The chain links TRBV4-1 to TRBJ2-1; no firm D call. Sequencing was carried out using PBMCs. CDR3 residues: CASRPRTLTALGNEQFF. The CDR3 DNA is TGCGCCAGCAGACCCAGAACCTTAACCGCTCTGGGTAATGAGCAGTTCTTC.